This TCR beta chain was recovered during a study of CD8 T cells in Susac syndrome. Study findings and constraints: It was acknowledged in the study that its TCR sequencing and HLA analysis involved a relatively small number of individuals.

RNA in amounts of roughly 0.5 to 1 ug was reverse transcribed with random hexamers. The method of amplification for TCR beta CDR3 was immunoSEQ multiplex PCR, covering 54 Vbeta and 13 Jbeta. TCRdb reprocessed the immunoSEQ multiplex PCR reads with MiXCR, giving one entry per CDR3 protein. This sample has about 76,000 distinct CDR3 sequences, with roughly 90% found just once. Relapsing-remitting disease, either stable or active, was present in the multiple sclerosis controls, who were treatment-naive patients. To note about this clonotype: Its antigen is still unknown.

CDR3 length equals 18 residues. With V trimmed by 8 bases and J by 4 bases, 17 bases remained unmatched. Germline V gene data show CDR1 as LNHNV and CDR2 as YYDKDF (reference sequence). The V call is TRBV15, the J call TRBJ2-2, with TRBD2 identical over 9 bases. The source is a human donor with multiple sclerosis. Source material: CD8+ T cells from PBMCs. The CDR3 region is CATPYNLAGYPPTGELFF. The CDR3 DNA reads TGTGCCACCCCCTACAATCTAGCGGGGTATCCACCCACCGGGGAGCTGTTTTTT.